These T cell receptor beta chains were read from a single sample in a study of shared clonotypes between healthy human individuals. TCRdb's copy holds only in-frame clones and misses some; the assay was immunoSEQ multiplex PCR. The sample includes hundreds of thousands of clones, about 96% of them seen just once. Source material: naive CD8+ T cells sorted from blood. These receptors came from a woman in her twenties or thirties in good health. CDR3s include the opening cysteine and the closing phenylalanine or tryptophan. Fields, in order: CDR3 protein, CDR3 DNA, D gene, V gene, clone size, J gene. D genes are given only for firm matches. Clone size is given for some rows only: seen once, a few or many times, or a class if the clone is expanded.

CDR3: CAWSVGAGNQPQHF
DNA: TGTGCCTGGAGTGTAGGCGCTGGCAATCAGCCCCAGCATTTT
D: -
V: TRBV30
size: few
J: TRBJ1-5

CDR3: CASLGLTDTQYF
DNA: TGTGCCAGCCTGGGCCTGACAGATACGCAGTATTTT
D: -
V: TRBV2
size: -
J: TRBJ2-3

CDR3: CASSQVANRYNEQFF
DNA: TGCGCCAGCAGCCAGGTCGCCAACAGGTACAATGAGCAGTTCTTC
D: -
V: TRBV4-1
size: -
J: TRBJ2-1

CDR3: CASSGQGEAFF
DNA: TGTGCCAGCAGTGGGCAGGGTGAAGCTTTCTTT
D: -
V: TRBV9
size: few
J: TRBJ1-1

CDR3: CASSQDGYNEQFF
DNA: TGCGCCAGCAGCCAAGACGGGTACAATGAGCAGTTCTTC
D: -
V: TRBV4-1
size: -
J: TRBJ2-1

CDR3: CATGLDLRNEQFF
DNA: TGTGCCACCGGACTGGATCTACGAAATGAGCAGTTCTTC
D: -
V: TRBV19
size: -
J: TRBJ2-1

CDR3: CASSSTVWYEQYF
DNA: TGTGCCAGCAGTTCCACCGTGTGGTACGAGCAGTACTTC
D: -
V: TRBV28
size: -
J: TRBJ2-7

CDR3: CASSLGTGVEQFF
DNA: TGTGCCAGCAGTTTAGGGACAGGGGTTGAGCAGTTCTTC
D: TRBD1
V: TRBV27
size: -
J: TRBJ2-1

CDR3: CASSFRRSQLAKNIQYF
DNA: TGTGCCAGCAGTTTCCGTCGGAGCCAACTAGCCAAAAACATTCAGTACTTC
D: -
V: TRBV28
size: -
J: TRBJ2-4

CDR3: CASSHLRSTDTQYF
DNA: TGCGCCAGCAGCCACCTCAGGTCCACAGATACGCAGTATTTT
D: -
V: TRBV4-1
size: -
J: TRBJ2-3

CDR3: CASSDPGRLLYEQYF
DNA: TGTGCCAGCAGTGATCCGGGACGTTTGCTTTACGAGCAGTACTTC
D: -
V: TRBV2
size: -
J: TRBJ2-7

CDR3: CAISESSYEQYF
DNA: TGTGCCATCAGTGAGTCAAGCTACGAGCAGTACTTC
D: -
V: TRBV10-3
size: -
J: TRBJ2-7

CDR3: CAIRPTSRDTQYF
DNA: TGTGCCATCCGCCCCACTAGTCGCGATACGCAGTATTTT
D: -
V: TRBV28
size: -
J: TRBJ2-3

CDR3: CASSLGKVGGSYNEQFF
DNA: TGTGCCAGCAGCTTGGGAAAGGTCGGAGGCTCCTACAATGAGCAGTTCTTC
D: -
V: TRBV5-6
size: -
J: TRBJ2-1

CDR3: CASQPSGRGIEQYF
DNA: TGTGCCAGCCAACCTAGCGGGAGGGGGATCGAGCAGTACTTC
D: TRBD2
V: TRBV10-3
size: -
J: TRBJ2-7

CDR3: CASSSGTGRNTEAFF
DNA: TGTGCCAGTAGTAGTGGGACAGGGCGGAACACTGAAGCTTTCTTT
D: TRBD1
V: TRBV19
size: -
J: TRBJ1-1